This T cell receptor beta chain came from a study of shared clonotypes between healthy human individuals. Across the whole study: Each donor's CD4 naive and CD4 memory cells filled three plates apiece, CD8 naive two, and CD8 memory one.

Genomic DNA of each subset was evenly split across several immunoSEQ plates. Profiled with immunoSEQ multiplex PCR; TCRdb holds only in-frame clones, not every one. Altogether 2.3 million or so clones are present, approximately 93% being singletons, with the ten largest covering 0.39%. Remarks on this clone: Its antigen remains unknown.

General observations from the study: Depth was large, yet rarefaction showed that sorted-subset sequencing was incomplete.

The CDR3 runs 14 residues. V was shortened by 0 bases and J by 5 bases, with 11 bases between the two germline ends. Germline V CDR1 and CDR2: MNHNS, SASEGT. The receptor was isolated from a man aged 18 to 30 in good health. Some clones in this sample may be carry-over from other donors' samples. The rearrangement uses TRBV6-1 and TRBJ2-7; D is undetermined. Sample: naive CD4+ T cells from PBMCs. Stated subset: CD45RA+ positively selected. CDR3 bases: TGTGCCAGCAGTGAAGCAAATAATGCCCACGAGCAGTACTTC. The encoded protein is CASSEANNAHEQYF.